The subject of this entry is one T cell receptor (beta chain). The sample comes from a study of blood T cell repertoires in COVID-19. Study background: Researchers got acute and convalescent COVID-19 samples from the United States, Italy and Spain.

The CDR3 runs 20 residues. V gave up 0 bases and J gave up 6 bases; unmatched junction bases: 17. The germline V gene encodes CDR1 LNHDA and CDR2 SQIVND (reference sequence). Per the original data handling: Using reference gene primer amplification, nucleated cell counts were estimated. Sequencing used immunoSEQ multiplex PCR; TCRdb keeps in-frame clones, though not all of them. That table furnishes V, J and clone size, whereas the DNA furnished D and trimming. The repertoire has 100,000 to 150,000 clones, 88% of them found once; the top ten carry approximately 8%. The sample taken for sequencing was peripheral blood. The receptor comes from a man in his forties or fifties with acute or convalescent COVID-19. The chain recombines TRBV19 with TRBJ2-3; 11 nucleotides line up with TRBD2. The CDR3 region has the DNA TGTGCCAGTAGTATAGATGTGCTAGCGGGAGGCCTCCCGGGGGCCGATACGCAGTATTTT. It translates to CASSIDVLAGGLPGADTQYF.